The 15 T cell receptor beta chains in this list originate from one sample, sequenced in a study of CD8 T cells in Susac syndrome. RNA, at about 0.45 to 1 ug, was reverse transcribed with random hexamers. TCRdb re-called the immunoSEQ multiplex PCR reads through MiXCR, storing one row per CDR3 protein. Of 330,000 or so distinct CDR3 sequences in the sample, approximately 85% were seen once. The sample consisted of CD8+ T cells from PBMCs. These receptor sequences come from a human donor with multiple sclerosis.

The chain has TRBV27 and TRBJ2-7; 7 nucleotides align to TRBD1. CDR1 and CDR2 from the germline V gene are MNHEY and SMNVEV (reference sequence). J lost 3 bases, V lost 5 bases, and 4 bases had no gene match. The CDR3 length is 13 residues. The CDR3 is CASSHRQGYEQYF. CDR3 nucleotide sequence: TGTGCCAGCAGTCACCGACAGGGCTACGAGCAGTACTTC.

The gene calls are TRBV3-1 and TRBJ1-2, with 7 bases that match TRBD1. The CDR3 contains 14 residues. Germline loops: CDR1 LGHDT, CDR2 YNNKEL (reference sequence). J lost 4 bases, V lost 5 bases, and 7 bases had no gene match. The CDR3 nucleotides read TGTGCCAGCAGCATATCGACAGGGAGCTATGGCTACACCTTC. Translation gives CASSISTGSYGYTF.

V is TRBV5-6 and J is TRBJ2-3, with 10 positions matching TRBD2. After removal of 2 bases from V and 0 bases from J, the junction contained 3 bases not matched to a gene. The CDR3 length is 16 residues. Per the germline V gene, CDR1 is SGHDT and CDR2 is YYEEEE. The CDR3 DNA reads TGTGCCAGCAGCTTTCTAGCGGGAGTTAGCACAGATACGCAGTATTTT. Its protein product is CASSFLAGVSTDTQYF. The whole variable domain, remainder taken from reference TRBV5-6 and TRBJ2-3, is DAGVTQSPTHLIKTRGQQVTLRCSPKSGHDTVSWYQQALGQGPQFIFQYYEEEERQRGNFPDRFSGHQFPNYSSELNVNALLLGDSALYLCASSFLAGVSTDTQYFGPGTRLTVL.

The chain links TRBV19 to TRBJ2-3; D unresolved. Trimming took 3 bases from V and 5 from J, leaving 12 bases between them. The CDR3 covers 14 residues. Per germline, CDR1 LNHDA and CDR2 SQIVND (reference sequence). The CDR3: CASSIFTSGDTQYF. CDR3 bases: TGTGCCAGTAGTATTTTCACCTCCGGAGATACGCAGTATTTT.

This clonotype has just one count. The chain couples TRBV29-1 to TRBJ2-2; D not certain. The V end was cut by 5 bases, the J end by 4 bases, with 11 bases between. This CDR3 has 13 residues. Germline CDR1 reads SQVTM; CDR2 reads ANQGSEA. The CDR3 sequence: CSVRQEGTGELFF. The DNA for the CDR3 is TGCAGCGTTCGGCAGGAAGGCACCGGGGAGCTGTTTTTT.

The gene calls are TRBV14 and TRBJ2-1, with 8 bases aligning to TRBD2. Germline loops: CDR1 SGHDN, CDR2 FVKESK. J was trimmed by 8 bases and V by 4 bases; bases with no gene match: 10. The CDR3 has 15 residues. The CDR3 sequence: CASSRKIGGGHEQFF. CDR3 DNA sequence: TGTGCCAGCAGCCGAAAGATCGGGGGGGGCCATGAGCAGTTCTTC.

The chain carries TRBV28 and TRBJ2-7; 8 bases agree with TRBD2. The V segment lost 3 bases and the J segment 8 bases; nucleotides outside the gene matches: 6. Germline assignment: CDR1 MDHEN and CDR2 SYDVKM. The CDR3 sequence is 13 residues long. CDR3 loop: CASSFRGGFQQYF. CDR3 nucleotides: TGTGCCAGCAGTTTTCGGGGGGGCTTCCAGCAGTACTTC.

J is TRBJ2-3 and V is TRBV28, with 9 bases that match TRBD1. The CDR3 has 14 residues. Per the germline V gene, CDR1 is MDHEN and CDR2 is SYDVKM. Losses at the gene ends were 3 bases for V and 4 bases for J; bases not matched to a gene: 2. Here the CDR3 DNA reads TGTGCCAGCAGTTTTGACAGGGGGGCAGATACGCAGTATTTT. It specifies CASSFDRGADTQYF.

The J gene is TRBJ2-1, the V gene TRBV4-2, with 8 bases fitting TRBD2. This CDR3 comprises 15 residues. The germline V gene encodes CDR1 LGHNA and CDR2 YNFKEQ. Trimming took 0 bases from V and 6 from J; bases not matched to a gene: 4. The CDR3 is CASSQERAGGNEQFF. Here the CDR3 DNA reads TGTGCCAGCAGCCAAGAGCGGGCGGGGGGCAATGAGCAGTTCTTC.

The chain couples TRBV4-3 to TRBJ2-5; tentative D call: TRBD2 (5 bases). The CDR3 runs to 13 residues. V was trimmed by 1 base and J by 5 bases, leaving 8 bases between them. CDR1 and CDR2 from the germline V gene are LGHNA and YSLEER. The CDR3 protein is CASSQVSGETQYF. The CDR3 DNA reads TGCGCCAGCAGCCAAGTATCGGGGGAGACCCAGTACTTC.

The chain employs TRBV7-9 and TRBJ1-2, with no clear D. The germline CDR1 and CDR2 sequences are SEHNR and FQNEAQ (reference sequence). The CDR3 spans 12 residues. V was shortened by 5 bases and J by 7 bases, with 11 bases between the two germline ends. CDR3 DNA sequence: TGTGCCAGCAGCCCCGGCTGGGGTGGCTACACCTTC. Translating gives CASSPGWGGYTF. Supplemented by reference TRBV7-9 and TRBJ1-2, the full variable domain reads DTGVSQNPRHKITKRGQNVTFRCDPISEHNRLYWYRQTLGQGPEFLTYFQNEAQLEKSRLLSDRFSAERPKGSFSTLEIQRTEQGDSAMYLCASSPGWGGYTFGSGTRLTVV.

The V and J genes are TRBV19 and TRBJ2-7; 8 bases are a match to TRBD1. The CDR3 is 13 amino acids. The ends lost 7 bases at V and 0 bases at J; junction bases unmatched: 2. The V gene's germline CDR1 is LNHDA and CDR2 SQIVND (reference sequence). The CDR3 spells CASTDRGSYEQYF. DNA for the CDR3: TGTGCCAGTACCGACAGGGGCTCCTACGAGCAGTACTTC.

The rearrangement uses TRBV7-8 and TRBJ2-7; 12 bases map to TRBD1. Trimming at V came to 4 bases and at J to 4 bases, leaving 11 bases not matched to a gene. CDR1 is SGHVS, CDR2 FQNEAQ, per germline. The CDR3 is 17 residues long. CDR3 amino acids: CASSSPNRDRGHYEQYF. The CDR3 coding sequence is TGTGCCAGCAGCTCGCCTAACCGGGACAGGGGGCATTACGAGCAGTACTTC.

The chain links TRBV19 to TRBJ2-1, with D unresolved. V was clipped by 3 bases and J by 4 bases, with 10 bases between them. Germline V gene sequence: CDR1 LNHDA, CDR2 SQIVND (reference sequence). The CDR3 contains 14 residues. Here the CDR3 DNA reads TGTGCCAGTAGTATGAAGGACCTATACAATGAGCAGTTCTTC. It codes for CASSMKDLYNEQFF.

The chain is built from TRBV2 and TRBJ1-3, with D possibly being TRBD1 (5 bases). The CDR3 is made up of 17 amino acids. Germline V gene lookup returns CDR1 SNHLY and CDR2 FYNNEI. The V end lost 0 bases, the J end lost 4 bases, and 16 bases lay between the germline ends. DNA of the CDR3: TGTGCCAGCAGTGAAGCGCTTTGGGGGGTAGAAGGAAACACCATATATTTT. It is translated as CASSEALWGVEGNTIYF.